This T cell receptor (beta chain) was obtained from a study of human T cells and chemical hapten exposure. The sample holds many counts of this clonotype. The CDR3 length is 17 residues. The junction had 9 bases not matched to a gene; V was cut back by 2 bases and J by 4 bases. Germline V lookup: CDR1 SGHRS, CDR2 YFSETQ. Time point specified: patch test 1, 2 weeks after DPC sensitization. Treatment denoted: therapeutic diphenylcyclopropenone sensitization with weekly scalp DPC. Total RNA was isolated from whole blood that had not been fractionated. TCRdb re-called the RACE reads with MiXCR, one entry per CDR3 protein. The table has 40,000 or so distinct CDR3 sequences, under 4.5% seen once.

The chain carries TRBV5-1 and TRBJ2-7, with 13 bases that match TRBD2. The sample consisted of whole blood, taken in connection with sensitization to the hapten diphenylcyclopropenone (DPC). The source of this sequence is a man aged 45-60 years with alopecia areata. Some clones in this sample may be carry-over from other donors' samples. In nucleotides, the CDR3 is TGCGCCAGCAGCTTAACACTAGCGGGAGGGCCTGAGTACGAGCAGTACTTC. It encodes CASSLTLAGGPEYEQYF.